A single TCR beta chain is shown here with its context. Its target is not known. This entry comes from a study of blood T cells in healthy people across ages. Study-wide points: Per-million-T-cell TCR beta diversity fell roughly linearly with age.

CDR1 is MDHEN, CDR2 SYDVKM, per germline. V lost 2 bases and J 1 base, leaving 13 bases between the germline ends. The CDR3 has 16 residues. The donors, aged about 6 to 95, were healthy Caucasians from Russia. PBMCs numbering at least 6.5 million were isolated per sample. PCR was performed a second time for about 6 to 12 cycles using a sample-barcoded 5' primer and a J-beta primer mix. From the 5' RACE reads, TCRdb called clonotypes with MiXCR, one entry per CDR3 protein. The repertoire holds around 1,500,000 distinct CDR3 sequences, with roughly 40% as singletons. The sequence was obtained from a young woman in good health. The chain links TRBV28 to TRBJ2-3, with TRBD1 as a possible D gene (5 bases). The sample consisted of blood. Here the CDR3 reads CASSLRGAPGTDTQYF. CDR3 DNA: TGTGCCAGCAGTTTAAGGGGTGCCCCTGGCACAGATACGCAGTATTTT. The variable domain in full, completed from reference TRBV28 and TRBJ2-3, reads DVKVTQSSRYLVKRTGEKVFLECVQDMDHENMFWYRQDPGLGLRLIYFSYDVKMKEKGDIPEGYSVSREKKERFSLILESASTNQTSMYLCASSLRGAPGTDTQYFGPGTRLTVL.